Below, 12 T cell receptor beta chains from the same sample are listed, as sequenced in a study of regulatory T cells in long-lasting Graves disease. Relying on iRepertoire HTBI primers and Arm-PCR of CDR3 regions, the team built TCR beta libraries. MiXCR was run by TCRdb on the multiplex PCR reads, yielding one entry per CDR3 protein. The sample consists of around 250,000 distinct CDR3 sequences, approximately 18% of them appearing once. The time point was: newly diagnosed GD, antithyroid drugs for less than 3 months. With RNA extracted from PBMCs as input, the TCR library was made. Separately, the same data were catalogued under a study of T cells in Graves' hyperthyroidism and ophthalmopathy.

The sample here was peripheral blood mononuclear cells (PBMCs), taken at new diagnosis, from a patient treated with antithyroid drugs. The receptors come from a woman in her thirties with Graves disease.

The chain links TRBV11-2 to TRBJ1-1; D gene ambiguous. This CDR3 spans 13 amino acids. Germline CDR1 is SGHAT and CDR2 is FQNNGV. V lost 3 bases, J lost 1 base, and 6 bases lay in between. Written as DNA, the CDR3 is TGTGCCAGCAGCTTTGTGCAGAACACTGAAGCTTTCTTT. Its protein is CASSFVQNTEAFF.

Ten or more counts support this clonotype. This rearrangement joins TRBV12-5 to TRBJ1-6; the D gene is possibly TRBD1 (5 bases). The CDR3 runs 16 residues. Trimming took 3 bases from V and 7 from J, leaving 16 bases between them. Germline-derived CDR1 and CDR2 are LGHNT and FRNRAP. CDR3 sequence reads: CASGFLWGGLNSPLHF. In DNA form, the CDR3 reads TGTGCTAGTGGTTTCCTTTGGGGGGGTCTAAATTCACCCCTCCACTTT.

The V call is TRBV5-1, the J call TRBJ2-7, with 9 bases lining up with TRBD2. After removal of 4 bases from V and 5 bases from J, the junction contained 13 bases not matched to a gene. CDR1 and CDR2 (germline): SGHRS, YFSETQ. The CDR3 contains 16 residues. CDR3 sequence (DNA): TGCGCCAGCAGCCCGGGTTCTGGCGGGGGGGTCGACGAGCAGTACTTC. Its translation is CASSPGSGGGVDEQYF.

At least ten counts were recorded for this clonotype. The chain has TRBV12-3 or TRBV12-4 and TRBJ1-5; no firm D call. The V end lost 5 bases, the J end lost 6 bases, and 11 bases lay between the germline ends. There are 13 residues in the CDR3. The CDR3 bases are TGTGCCAGCAGTACTAACACCGGTCAGCCCCAGCATTTT. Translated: CASSTNTGQPQHF.

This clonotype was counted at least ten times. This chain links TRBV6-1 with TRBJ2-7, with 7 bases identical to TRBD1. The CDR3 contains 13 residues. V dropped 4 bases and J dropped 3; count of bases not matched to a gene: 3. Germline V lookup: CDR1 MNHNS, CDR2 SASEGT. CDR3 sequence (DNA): TGTGCCAGCAGTGCGACAGGGAGCTACGAGCAGTACTTC. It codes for CASSATGSYEQYF.

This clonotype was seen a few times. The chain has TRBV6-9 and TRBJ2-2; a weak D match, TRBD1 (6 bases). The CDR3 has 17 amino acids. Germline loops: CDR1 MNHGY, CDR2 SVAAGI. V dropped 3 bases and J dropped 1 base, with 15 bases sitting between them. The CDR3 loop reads CASSYSRVGQNTGELFF. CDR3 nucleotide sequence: TGTGCCAGCAGTTACTCAAGGGTGGGACAGAACACCGGGGAGCTGTTTTTT.

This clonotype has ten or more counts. The CDR3 DNA follows: TGTGCCAGCAGCTTACGGGGGGGGTTGACTGAAGCTTTCTTT. Amino acids: CASSLRGGLTEAFF. V usage is TRBV11-3 and J usage is TRBJ1-1; a weak D match, TRBD1 (5 bases). Looked up from germline, CDR1 is SGHNT and CDR2 is YENEEA. The CDR3 runs 14 residues. Deletions cut 2 bases from V and 5 bases from J, with 12 bases between.

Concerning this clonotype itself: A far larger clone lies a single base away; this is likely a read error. CDR3 nucleotides: TGTGCCAACAGCTTTCGGGGGACTAGCACAGATACGCAGTATTTT. This sequence encodes CANSFRGTSTDTQYF. This chain joins TRBV11-2 and TRBJ2-3, with D possibly being TRBD2 (6 bases). The CDR3 covers 15 residues. Germline CDR1 reads SGHAT; CDR2 reads FQNNGV.

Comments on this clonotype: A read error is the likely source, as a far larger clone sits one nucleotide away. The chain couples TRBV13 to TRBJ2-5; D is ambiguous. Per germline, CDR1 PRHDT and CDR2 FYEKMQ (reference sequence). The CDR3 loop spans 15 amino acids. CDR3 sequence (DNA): TGTGCCAGCAGGCAAACTGACGGCGCCCAAGGGACCCAGTACTTC. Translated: CASRQTDGAQGTQYF.

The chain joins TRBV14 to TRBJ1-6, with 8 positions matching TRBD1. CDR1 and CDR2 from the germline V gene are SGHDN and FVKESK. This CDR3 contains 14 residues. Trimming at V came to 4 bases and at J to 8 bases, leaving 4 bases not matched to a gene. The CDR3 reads CASSPTGDHSPLHF. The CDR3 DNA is TGTGCCAGCAGCCCGACAGGGGATCATTCACCCCTCCACTTT. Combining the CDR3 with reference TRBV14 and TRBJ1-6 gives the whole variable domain EAGVTQFPSHSVIEKGQTVTLRCDPISGHDNLYWYRRVMGKEIKFLLHFVKESKQDESGMPNNRFLAERTGGTYSTLKVQPAELEDSGVYFCASSPTGDHSPLHFGNGTRLTVT.

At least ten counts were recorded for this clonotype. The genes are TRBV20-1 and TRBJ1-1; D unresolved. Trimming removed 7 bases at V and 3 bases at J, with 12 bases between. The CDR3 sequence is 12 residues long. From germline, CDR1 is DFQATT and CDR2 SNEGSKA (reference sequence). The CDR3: CSGTGRDTEAFF. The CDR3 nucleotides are TGCAGTGGTACTGGTAGGGACACTGAAGCTTTCTTT.

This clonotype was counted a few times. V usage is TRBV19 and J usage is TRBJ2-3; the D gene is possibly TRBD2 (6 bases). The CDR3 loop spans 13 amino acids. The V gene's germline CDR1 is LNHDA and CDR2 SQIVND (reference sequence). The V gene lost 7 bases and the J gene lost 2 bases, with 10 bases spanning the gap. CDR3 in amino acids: CASMAGFTDTQYF. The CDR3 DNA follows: TGTGCCAGTATGGCGGGGTTCACAGATACGCAGTATTTT.